The 7 T cell receptor beta chains given below trace back to one sample, sequenced in a study of identifying expanded T cells in peripheral blood (dated by TCRdb to between 2018 and 2021). The library was produced with the immunoSEQ multiplex PCR assay. Here the immuneACCESS table is served through TCRdb, limited to in-frame sequences with V and J called. Missing clones are a known gap in these copies; in checked studies unresolved V genes cover under half, and the rest lacks a known reason. The sample table contains 75,000 to 100,000 clones; only one count was recorded for around 89% of them. Together, the top ten hold approximately 2.8% of the sample. Sequenced input: blood. These receptors were obtained from a person aged 18 to 70 in good health.

V gene TRBV4-2 combines with J gene TRBJ1-4; D not certain. The CDR3 is 16 residues long. Germline CDR1 and CDR2: LGHNA and YNFKEQ. V lost 6 bases to trimming and J lost 0 bases, with 14 bases between them. The DNA for the CDR3 is TGTGCCAGCAGGGAGACGGAGGGCGCAACTAATGAAAAACTGTTTTTT. Encoded protein: CASRETEGATNEKLFF.

In its sample, this clone was seen once. This sequence joins TRBV7-9 and TRBJ1-2; tentatively, D is TRBD1 (5 bases). There are 16 residues in the CDR3. Trimming took 3 bases from V and 4 from J, leaving 18 bases between them. In germline, CDR1 is SEHNR, CDR2 FQNEAQ (reference sequence). CDR3 in amino acids: CASSFARGGSIYGYTF. In DNA form, the CDR3 reads TGTGCCAGCAGCTTCGCTCGCGGGGGTTCAATCTATGGCTACACCTTC.

The chain recombines TRBV7-2 with TRBJ2-5; 7 bases match TRBD1. In germline, CDR1 is SGHTA, CDR2 FQGNSA. Trimming removed 1 base from V and 7 bases from J; junction bases left unmatched: 9. The CDR3 consists of 15 residues. The CDR3 DNA reads TGTGCCAGCAGCTTAGTTCTGTGGGACAGAGGGACCCAGTACTTC. Its translation: CASSLVLWDRGTQYF. The full variable domain, in which reference TRBV7-2 and TRBJ2-5 provide the parts outside the CDR3, is GAGVSQSPSNKVTEKGKDVELRCDPISGHTALYWYRQSLGQGLEFLIYFQGNSAPDKSGLPSDRFSAERTGGSVSTLTIQRTQQEDSAVYLCASSLVLWDRGTQYFGPGTRLLVL.

A word on this clone: At one end, the junction sequence differs from germline, possibly due to a read error. This chain links TRBV6-1 with TRBJ2-1; TRBD2 agrees at 9 bases. Per germline, CDR1 MNHNS and CDR2 SASEGT. The CDR3 extends over 14 amino acids. Here the CDR3 reads CASSELAGYTEQFF. CDR3 in DNA: TGTGCCAGCAGTGAACTAGCGGGATACACTGAGCAGTTCTTC.

To note about this clone: The junction shows a germline mismatch at one end, possibly a read error. The gene calls are TRBV5-1 and TRBJ2-5, with TRBD1 matching 12 bases. The CDR3 runs 15 residues. Per the germline V gene, CDR1 is SGHRS and CDR2 is YFSETQ. DNA for the CDR3: TGTGCCAGCAGCTCCGGGACAGGGGGCGGGAAGACCCAGTACTTC. Amino acid sequence: CASSSGTGGGKTQYF.

The chain carries TRBV9 and TRBJ2-2; no clear D. With 2 bases removed from V and 1 base from J, the gap between germline ends came to 6 bases. Per the germline V gene, CDR1 is SGDLS and CDR2 is YYNGEE. CDR3 length equals 14 residues. CDR3 sequence reads: CASSVGGNTGELFF. The CDR3 DNA reads as TGTGCCAGCAGCGTTGGCGGGAACACCGGGGAGCTGTTTTTT. The full variable domain, in which reference TRBV9 and TRBJ2-2 provide the parts outside the CDR3, is DSGVTQTPKHLITATGQRVTLRCSPRSGDLSVYWYQQSLDQGLQFLIQYYNGEERAKGNILERFSAQQFPDLHSELNLSSLELGDSALYFCASSVGGNTGELFFGEGSRLTVL.

The V and J genes are TRBV13 and TRBJ2-3; unclear D gene. The V and J ends lost 6 bases and 3 bases respectively, with 13 bases between them. Looked up from germline, CDR1 is PRHDT and CDR2 is FYEKMQ (reference sequence). The CDR3 is 14 amino acids. The CDR3 here is CASSPSPITDTQYF. In DNA form, the CDR3 reads TGTGCCAGCAGTCCTTCACCCATTACAGATACGCAGTATTTT.